This T cell receptor beta chain originates from a study of blood T cells in healthy people across ages. Study results and limitations: Considered underestimates were the diversity estimates obtained from one million T cells.

To note about this clonotype: Its antigen is undetermined.

Trimming took off 3 bases at V and 0 bases at J, with 8 bases between the two ends. The CDR3 spans 14 residues. The germline gives CDR1 MNHEY, CDR2 SMNVEV (reference sequence). Primed by a sample-barcoded 5' primer and a J-beta primer mix, a second PCR proceeded for about 6 to 12 cycles. TCRdb re-analysed the 5' RACE reads in MiXCR, keeping a single row per CDR3 protein. The sample lists 800,000 to 1,300,000 distinct CDR3 sequences, about 23% occurring once. The same specimen was also included in a second study, on T cells of mothers and their children.

This chain links TRBV27 with TRBJ1-2, with D uncertain. The sequence derives from a girl aged 2-9 years in good health. Sample: blood. The CDR3 nucleotides read TGTGCCAGCAGTTTCAGAGTTTCTAACTATGGCTACACCTTC. Translation: CASSFRVSNYGYTF.